The T cell receptor beta chain described here comes from a study of control samples from healthy donors and cancer patients. The length of the CDR3 is 16 residues. V shed 0 bases, J shed 4 bases, and the junction held 8 bases outside the gene matches. Germline assignment: CDR1 LNHDA and CDR2 SQIVND (reference sequence). Here immunoSEQ multiplex PCR was the method, and the copy in TCRdb shows in-frame clones only, minus some. The profile covers about 59,000 clones, with roughly 90% appearing a single time and around 1.7% taken by the ten largest. Input material: PBMCs. The receptor was derived from a man aged 40-49 years with colorectal cancer. V is TRBV19 and J is TRBJ1-1; TRBD1 matches 7 bases. CDR3 amino acids: CASSIDRVGGTTEAFF. The DNA of the CDR3 is TGTGCCAGTAGTATAGATCGGGTAGGGGGCACCACTGAAGCTTTCTTT.